The T cell receptor beta chain under discussion was sequenced for a study of STAT5B mutations in CD4+ large granular lymphocyte leukemia. CDR3 length: 15 amino acids. V lost 5 bases, J lost 7 bases, and 7 bases stayed unmatched. Germline V gives CDR1 SEHNR, CDR2 FQNEAQ (reference sequence). On this clone: The antigen is undetermined.

Study results and caveats: Main leukemic clonotypes were patient-specific, but 25% appeared at low frequency elsewhere.

The method was immunoSEQ multiplex PCR; TCRdb's version includes in-frame clones alone and lacks a portion of them. This sample has about 3,900 clones, with over 70% found just once. This receptor was taken from a man between 60 and 75 years old with CD4+ T-cell large granular lymphocyte leukemia. The specimen sequenced was PBMCs. The J gene is TRBJ1-4, the V gene TRBV7-9; 10 bases line up with TRBD1. CDR3 sequence: CASSLLTGGVEKLFF. The CDR3 DNA reads as TGTGCCAGCAGCCTACTGACAGGGGGCGTTGAAAAACTGTTTTTT.